A single TCR beta chain is shown here with its context. Its specificity is unknown. There was relapse after autologous stem cell transplantation in every patient, and there was variation in brentuximab vedotin exposure. Clones were sequenced by immunoSEQ multiplex PCR, and TCRdb holds only the in-frame ones, with some missing. Here the sample spans tens of thousands of clones, roughly 89% being singletons. This record belongs to a study of PD-1 blockade in classical Hodgkin lymphoma. Findings and limits, study-wide: Repertoire differences have undefined causes, possibly disease activity or prior therapy. Baseline diversity in complete responders resembled that of newly diagnosed patients.

Here the sequenced sample was peripheral blood mononuclear cells (PBMCs), taken before the second cycle of nivolumab. This TCR derives from a human donor with classical Hodgkin lymphoma.

CDR3 amino acids: CASSLVSAHNEQFF. In DNA form, the CDR3 reads TGTGCCAGCAGCTTAGTATCGGCACACAATGAGCAGTTCTTC. This sequence joins TRBV7-9 and TRBJ2-1, with unresolved D. CDR3 length: 14 amino acids. The germline V and J ends were trimmed by 1 base and 5 bases, with 9 bases remaining between them. CDR1 SEHNR and CDR2 FQNEAQ come from the germline V gene (reference sequence).